Sequencing of this TCR beta chain was carried out in a study of OX40 agonist ivuxolimab in advanced cancers. Whole-study context: The dose-escalation cohort was over 65% male, with a mean age of around 60 years, ranging about 20 to 85. Three patients had partial responses: one hepatocellular carcinoma, two cutaneous melanoma. Points from the study as a whole: The study observed clonal expansion of CD4+ and CD8+ blood T cells by week 6 at 0.1 to 3.0 mg/kg.

Concerning this clone: The target antigen is unknown.

Autoimmune disease history or systemic immunosuppression meant exclusion. Assay used: immunoSEQ multiplex PCR; TCRdb lists only in-frame clones, some missing. The sample has under 75,000 clones; 70% to 90% are singletons. V was trimmed by 5 bases and J by 4 bases, leaving 17 bases between them. Per germline, CDR1 ENHRY and CDR2 SYGVKD. The CDR3 runs 15 residues. The gene calls are TRBV10-3 and TRBJ1-2; D may be TRBD1 (5 bases). The clonotype originates from an adult with an advanced solid tumor such as melanoma, head and neck, liver or kidney cancer. Sequenced here: CD4+ or CD8+ T cells sorted from blood, sampled in a trial of the OX40 agonist ivuxolimab. The DNA for the CDR3 is TGTGCCATCAGTTCCACCAGGGAGATTAGCTATGGCTACACCTTC. It specifies CAISSTREISYGYTF.